The clone carrying this T cell receptor beta chain has a handful of counts. Target depth was 1 in 200,000 to 1 in 1 million T cells, about 10x per clonotype. The data were produced by immunoSEQ multiplex PCR, yet TCRdb's version contains in-frame clones alone and is incomplete. The sample consists of about 36,000 clones, 71% of them appearing once. The data stem from a study of cytotoxic CD8 clonotypes in ibrutinib-treated CLL. The CDR3 loop spans 15 amino acids. The V end was cut by 1 base, the J end by 8 bases, with 14 bases between. CDR1 and CDR2 from the germline V gene are SGHTA and FQGNSA. This chain links TRBV7-2 with TRBJ1-4, with D possibly TRBD1 on 6 matching bases. The TCR originated in a human donor with chronic lymphocytic leukemia. The input for sequencing was PBMCs, taken at disease progression, from a patient treated with ibrutinib. CDR3 sequence (DNA): TGTGCCAGCAGCTTAGTGTCTAGTCAGGGGGAAAAACTGTTTTTT. It specifies CASSLVSSQGEKLFF.